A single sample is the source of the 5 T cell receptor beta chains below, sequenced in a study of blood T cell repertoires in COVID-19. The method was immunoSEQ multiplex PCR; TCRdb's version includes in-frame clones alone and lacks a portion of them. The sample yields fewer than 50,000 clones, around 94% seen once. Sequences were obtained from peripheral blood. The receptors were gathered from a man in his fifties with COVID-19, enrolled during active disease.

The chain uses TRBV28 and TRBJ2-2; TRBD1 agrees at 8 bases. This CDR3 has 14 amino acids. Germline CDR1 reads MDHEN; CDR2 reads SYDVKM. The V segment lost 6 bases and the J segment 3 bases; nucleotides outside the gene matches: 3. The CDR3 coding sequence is TGTGCCAGCAGCCGGACAGGGTACACCGGGGAGCTGTTTTTT. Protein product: CASSRTGYTGELFF.

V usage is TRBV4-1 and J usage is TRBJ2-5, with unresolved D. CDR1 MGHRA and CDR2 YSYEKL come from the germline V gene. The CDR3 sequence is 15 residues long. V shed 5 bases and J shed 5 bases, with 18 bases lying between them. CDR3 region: CASSAQWADGETQYF. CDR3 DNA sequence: TGCGCCAGCAGCGCGCAATGGGCCGATGGGGAGACCCAGTACTTC.

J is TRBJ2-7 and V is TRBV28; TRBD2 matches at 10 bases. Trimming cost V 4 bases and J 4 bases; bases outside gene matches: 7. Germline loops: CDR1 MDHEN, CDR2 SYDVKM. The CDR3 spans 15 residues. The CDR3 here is CASSSPGTSEYEQYF. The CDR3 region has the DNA TGTGCCAGCAGTTCCCCCGGGACTAGCGAATACGAGCAGTACTTC.

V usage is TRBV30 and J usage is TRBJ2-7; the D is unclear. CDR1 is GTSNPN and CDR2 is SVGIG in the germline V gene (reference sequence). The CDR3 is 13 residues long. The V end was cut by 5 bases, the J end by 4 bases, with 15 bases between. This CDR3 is CAWLSRSTYEQYF. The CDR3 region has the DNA TGTGCCTGGTTAAGTCGATCTACGTACGAGCAGTACTTC.

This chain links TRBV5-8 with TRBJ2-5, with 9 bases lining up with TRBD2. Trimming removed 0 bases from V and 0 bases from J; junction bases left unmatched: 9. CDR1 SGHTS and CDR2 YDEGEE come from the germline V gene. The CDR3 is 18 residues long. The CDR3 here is CASSLATSGWGYQETQYF. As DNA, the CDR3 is TGTGCCAGCAGCTTGGCGACTAGCGGATGGGGTTACCAAGAGACCCAGTACTTC.